This T cell receptor beta chain was found in a study of cytomegalovirus exposure and HLA in healthy donors. Amplification used 60 Vbeta primers and 13 Jbeta primers. Here immunoSEQ multiplex PCR was the method, and the copy in TCRdb shows in-frame clones only, minus some. The table for this sample gives under 130,000 clones. This CDR3 has 14 amino acids. Germline V CDR1 and CDR2: SGHNT, YENEEA. The V end was cut by 3 bases, the J end by 2 bases, with 9 bases between. Sample: PBMCs. The rearrangement uses TRBV11-3 and TRBJ2-3, with D possibly matching TRBD2 (6 bases). The sequence was collected from a man aged 40-49 years in good health and CMV-seronegative. CDR3 sequence reads: CASSLGGPTDTQYF. The CDR3 region has the DNA TGTGCCAGCAGCTTGGGGGGACCCACAGATACGCAGTATTTT.